Presented here are 27 T cell receptor beta chains from one specimen sequenced in a study of breast tumors, draining lymph nodes, adjacent tissues. Each CDR3 protein gets one entry after TCRdb re-called the multiplex PCR reads with MiXCR. The sample has roughly 70,000 distinct CDR3 sequences, 40% to 55% seen once. Sequenced sample: breast tumor tissue. These TCRs come from a female donor with breast cancer. Some clones in this sample may be carry-over from other donors' samples.

This clonotype appeared many times. The rearrangement joins TRBV27 to TRBJ2-3; 12 nucleotides match TRBD2. This CDR3 has 17 residues. Germline assignment: CDR1 MNHEY and CDR2 SMNVEV (reference sequence). Trimming took 2 bases from V and 6 from J; bases not matched to a gene: 9. Written as DNA, the CDR3 is TGTGCCAGCAGTTTAGGGGTACTAGCGGGAGGAGTCGATACGCAGTATTTT. Protein product: CASSLGVLAGGVDTQYF.

The chain has TRBV25-1 and TRBJ1-3; D remains unclear. The V gene lost 4 bases and the J gene lost 8 bases, with 12 bases spanning the gap. Germline-derived CDR1 and CDR2 are MGHDK and SYGVNS. The CDR3 runs 13 residues. For the CDR3, the DNA is TGTGCCAGCAGTGGTCACTATGGCTACACCATATATTTT. Translated, it gives CASSGHYGYTIYF.

This clonotype was detected only a few times. The V gene is TRBV6-1, the J gene TRBJ1-1; 11 nucleotides agree with TRBD1. This CDR3 comprises 12 residues. Trimming cost V 6 bases and J 11 bases; bases outside gene matches: 5. The germline CDR1 and CDR2 sequences are MNHNS and SASEGT. The CDR3 sequence is CASRGQGGVAFF. DNA for the CDR3: TGTGCCAGCAGGGGACAGGGGGGTGTTGCTTTCTTT.

V is TRBV9 and J is TRBJ1-1, with a tentative D call TRBD1 (6 bases). The V and J ends lost 0 bases and 6 bases respectively, with 12 bases between them. Germline-derived CDR1 and CDR2 are SGDLS and YYNGEE. This CDR3 region has 14 residues. CDR3 sequence reads: CASSVATGVSEAFF. In DNA form, the CDR3 reads TGTGCCAGCAGCGTAGCGACAGGAGTCTCTGAAGCTTTCTTT. Complete variable domain (other parts from reference TRBV9 and TRBJ1-1): DSGVTQTPKHLITATGQRVTLRCSPRSGDLSVYWYQQSLDQGLQFLIQYYNGEERAKGNILERFSAQQFPDLHSELNLSSLELGDSALYFCASSVATGVSEAFFGQGTRLTVV.

This clonotype showed up many times. J is TRBJ1-1 and V is TRBV15; 11 bases align to TRBD1. The CDR3 extends over 15 amino acids. V lost 3 bases and J lost 6; bases outside the gene matches: 6. The germline CDR1 and CDR2 sequences are LNHNV and YYDKDF (reference sequence). This chain's CDR3 is CATSRDRGPLAEAFF. The CDR3 coding sequence is TGTGCCACCAGCAGGGACAGGGGGCCCTTGGCTGAAGCTTTCTTT.

The genes are TRBV29-1 and TRBJ2-1; D possibly matches TRBD1 or TRBD2 (5 bases each). Between the trimmed V and J ends, which lost 4 bases and 6 bases, there was a span of 10 bases. The CDR3 runs 12 residues. The germline V gene has CDR1 SQVTM and CDR2 ANQGSEA. The CDR3 region has the DNA TGCAGCGTTGCGGGGCAGATCAATGAGCAGTTCTTC. This gives the protein CSVAGQINEQFF.

This clonotype showed up just once. V gene TRBV20-1 combines with J gene TRBJ2-3, with 10 positions matching TRBD1. The CDR3 consists of 18 residues. J gave up 4 bases and V 2 bases, and 15 bases lay outside the gene matches. The germline V gene encodes CDR1 DFQATT and CDR2 SNEGSKA (reference sequence). The CDR3, as DNA: TGCAGTGCTAGATCGGAGGGGACAGGGGACCTCATGTCAGATACGCAGTATTTT. The encoded protein is CSARSEGTGDLMSDTQYF.

About this clonotype: At one end the junction does not follow the germline gene, possibly because of a read error. The chain employs TRBV2 and TRBJ1-6, with D uncertain. The CDR3 is 14 amino acids. Germline V CDR1 and CDR2: SNHLY, FYNNEI. The CDR3 nucleotides read TGTGCCAGCAGTGAGGAGGTAGATAATTCACCCCCCCACTTT. This gives the protein CASSEEVDNSPPHF.

CDR3 loop: CASSGGQGSYEQYF. CDR3 nucleotides: TGTGCCAGCAGTGGCGGACAGGGATCCTACGAGCAGTACTTC. V is TRBV12-3 or TRBV12-4 and J is TRBJ2-7; 8 nucleotides agree with TRBD1. V dropped 5 bases and J dropped 1; count of bases not matched to a gene: 4. The CDR3 runs to 14 residues.

The chain recombines TRBV11-3 with TRBJ2-2; 12 positions match TRBD2. Germline V gene lookup returns CDR1 SGHNT and CDR2 YENEEA. V was clipped by 5 bases and J by 3 bases; unmatched bases: 19. The CDR3 has 21 amino acids. The CDR3 loop reads CASSRTPQTSGGPIDTGELFF. The CDR3 bases are TGTGCCAGCAGCCGAACACCTCAGACTAGCGGGGGACCTATTGACACCGGGGAGCTGTTTTTT.

The table lists this clonotype with many counts. The genes are TRBV2 and TRBJ2-7, with 12 bases lining up with TRBD1. J gave up 7 bases and V 7 bases, and 8 bases lay outside the gene matches. The germline CDR1 and CDR2 sequences are SNHLY and FYNNEI. This CDR3 has 14 residues. The CDR3 DNA sequence: TGTGCCAGCATACGGGGACAGGGGGCTTTTGAGCAGTACTTC. It encodes CASIRGQGAFEQYF.

This clonotype has at least ten counts. Just one base apart from a much larger clone, this may be a read error. As the CDR3 is not closed by the conserved phenylalanine or tryptophan, this likely results from a read error. V usage is TRBV7-8 and J usage is TRBJ2-5, with no clear D. The CDR3 sequence is 14 residues long. Germline loops: CDR1 SGHVS, CDR2 FQNEAQ. V was cut by 1 base and J by 2 bases, with 8 bases left in between. The CDR3 loop reads CASSLGWGQETQYL. CDR3 nucleotide sequence: TGTGCCAGCAGCTTAGGATGGGGACAAGAGACCCAGTACCTC.

The V call is TRBV5-1, the J call TRBJ2-6; 7 nucleotides line up with TRBD2. The CDR3 spans 18 residues. Germline V gene data show CDR1 as SGHRS and CDR2 as YFSETQ. Losses at the gene ends were 0 bases for V and 3 bases for J; bases not matched to a gene: 9. The CDR3 protein is CASSLATSLAYGANVLTF. CDR3 in DNA: TGCGCCAGCAGCTTGGCGACTAGCTTGGCATATGGGGCCAACGTCCTGACTTTC.

The V call is TRBV20-1, the J call TRBJ2-2; D unclear. V was clipped by 3 bases and J by 8 bases, with 10 bases between them. The CDR3 totals 12 residues. Germline CDR1 DFQATT, CDR2 SNEGSKA (reference sequence). For the CDR3, the DNA is TGCAGTGCTAGTCAGTCGACAGGGGAGCTGTTTTTT. Protein: CSASQSTGELFF.

J is TRBJ2-5 and V is TRBV20-1; D assignment may be TRBD1 or TRBD2 (9 bases each). V lost 3 bases and J 4 bases, leaving 21 bases between the germline ends. CDR1 and CDR2 (germline): DFQATT, SNEGSKA (reference sequence). There are 16 residues in the CDR3. The CDR3 DNA reads TGCAGTGCTAGTGCTAGCGGGACAGGGTTAGGAGAGACCCAGTACTTC. This codes for CSASASGTGLGETQYF.

This clonotype was found many times. A read error is possible here, since a much larger clone lies one base away. This chain joins TRBV12-3 or TRBV12-4 and TRBJ2-5, with 9 bases matching TRBD1. The CDR3 sequence is 15 residues long. V shed 3 bases, J shed 4 bases, and the junction held 6 bases outside the gene matches. The CDR3 sequence is CASSFRRGQGETQYF. DNA for the CDR3: TGTGCCAGCAGTTTCAGACGGGGACAGGGAGAGACCCAGTACTTC.

This clonotype was recorded at least ten times. The chain joins TRBV7-2 to TRBJ2-7; D uncertain. Deletions cut 2 bases from V and 6 bases from J, with 11 bases between. There are 13 residues in the CDR3. CDR1 is SGHTA and CDR2 is FQGNSA in the germline V gene. Written as DNA, the CDR3 is TGTGCCAGCAGCTTACCCCCCGCCCTCGAGCAGTACTTC. Residues: CASSLPPALEQYF.

By its share, this clonotype is medium-sized. The chain combines TRBV7-9 with TRBJ1-2; D is undetermined. The V end was cut by 3 bases, the J end by 0 bases, with 8 bases between. The germline gives CDR1 SEHNR, CDR2 FQNEAQ (reference sequence). This CDR3 has 14 amino acids. The CDR3 loop reads CASSLGSANYGYTF. The CDR3 DNA sequence: TGTGCCAGCAGCTTGGGGTCAGCTAACTATGGCTACACCTTC.

This clonotype showed up many times. The V call is TRBV7-9, the J call TRBJ2-7; no clear D gene. The V gene lost 4 bases and the J gene lost 3 bases, with 10 bases spanning the gap. The CDR3 is made up of 13 amino acids. CDR1 is SEHNR, CDR2 FQNEAQ, per germline (reference sequence). The CDR3 nucleotides read TGTGCCAGCAGCTGGAAGTGGGGCTACGAGCAGTACTTC. The encoded protein is CASSWKWGYEQYF.

The rearrangement joins TRBV7-7 to TRBJ2-7, with TRBD1 as a possible D gene (6 bases). CDR1 SSHAT and CDR2 FNYEAQ come from the germline V gene (reference sequence). The CDR3 has 14 amino acids. Here the CDR3 DNA reads TGTGCTGGCAGCTTAGGGGGAGATGTCTACGAGCAGTACTTC. This gives the protein CAGSLGGDVYEQYF.

At least ten counts were recorded for this clonotype. The J gene is TRBJ1-5, the V gene TRBV18, with unresolved D. CDR3 length equals 13 residues. Deletions cut 1 base from V and 6 bases from J, with 7 bases between. CDR1 is KGHSH and CDR2 is LQKENI in the germline V gene. The CDR3 coding sequence is TGTGCCAGCTCACCACGCTTCCCTCAGCCCCAGCATTTT. This encodes CASSPRFPQPQHF.

Note on this clonotype: At one boundary the junction diverges from the germline segment, which might be a read error. This rearrangement joins TRBV7-8 to TRBJ2-7; D perhaps matches TRBD2 (5 bases). The germline CDR1 and CDR2 sequences are SGHVS and FQNEAQ. The CDR3 extends over 14 amino acids. The CDR3 region is CASSDRLGLWERYF. The CDR3 nucleotides read TGTGCCAGCAGCGACCGACTGGGGTTGTGGGAGCGGTACTTC.

By frequency in the sample, this clonotype is medium-sized. V and J are TRBV14 and TRBJ2-7; D is unresolved. Germline-derived CDR1 and CDR2 are SGHDN and FVKESK. The V and J ends lost 1 base and 0 bases respectively, with 7 bases between them. This CDR3 contains 14 residues. CDR3 residues: CASSQGLSSYEQYF. Here the CDR3 DNA reads TGTGCCAGCAGCCAAGGCCTGAGCTCCTACGAGCAGTACTTC.

The chain carries TRBV18 and TRBJ1-2, with D perhaps TRBD1 (5 bases). Germline V gene data show CDR1 as KGHSH and CDR2 as LQKENI. The CDR3 runs to 14 residues. V lost 4 bases, J lost 5 bases, and 14 bases lay in between. The CDR3 here is CASSRDRDQYGYTF. CDR3 sequence (DNA): TGTGCCAGCTCACGTGACAGAGACCAGTATGGCTACACCTTC.

This clonotype has at least ten counts. The V and J genes are TRBV11-2 and TRBJ2-7; D possibly corresponds to TRBD1 (5 bases). Germline CDR1 reads SGHAT; CDR2 reads FQNNGV. This CDR3 spans 13 amino acids. V lost 3 bases to trimming and J lost 7 bases, with 13 bases between them. CDR3: CASSFMTQGEQYF. For the CDR3, the DNA is TGTGCCAGCAGCTTTATGACTCAGGGTGAGCAGTACTTC.

Remarks on this clonotype: A much larger clone lies a single base off, so this may be a read error. The rearrangement uses TRBV6-6 and TRBJ2-7; unclear D gene. CDR3 length: 14 amino acids. V lost 5 bases to trimming and J lost 2 bases, with 13 bases between them. Germline-derived CDR1 and CDR2 are MNHNY and SVGAGI (reference sequence). The CDR3 DNA sequence: TGTGCCAGCAGTCACCCAGAAAACCCCTACGAGCAGTACTTC. Its protein is CASSHPENPYEQYF.

The sample holds many counts of this clonotype. CDR3 amino acids: CASSLYSEQYF. CDR3 sequence (DNA): TGTGCCAGCAGCTTATACAGCGAGCAGTACTTC. The chain links TRBV7-8 to TRBJ2-7; D gene unclear. Germline V gives CDR1 SGHVS, CDR2 FQNEAQ. With 2 bases removed from V and 6 bases from J, the gap between germline ends came to 5 bases. The CDR3 is 11 residues long. Supplemented by reference TRBV7-8 and TRBJ2-7, the full variable domain reads GAGVSQSPRYKVAKRGQDVALRCDPISGHVSLFWYQQALGQGPEFLTYFQNEAQLDKSGLPSDRFFAERPEGSVSTLKIQRTQQEDSAVYLCASSLYSEQYFGPGTRLTVT.